This record looks at one T cell receptor (beta chain) sequence and its context. Antigen unknown. This record belongs to a study of cytomegalovirus exposure and HLA in healthy donors. Broader study findings: Under in vitro conditions, a few CMV-associated chains were confirmed as specific for CMV antigens. Compared with the roughly 700-donor mean, an Asian-associated ancestry cluster reportedly had fewer N-insertions, according to a later analysis.

This cohort consisted of healthy bone marrow donors. V gave up 0 bases and J gave up 1 base, with 9 bases separating them. The CDR3 loop spans 15 amino acids. With 60 Vbeta and 13 Jbeta primers, the PCR was carried out. This table comes from immunoSEQ multiplex PCR, and its TCRdb copy is limited to in-frame clones, with some not included. This sample has some 130,000 clones, with roughly 70% found just once. The chain has TRBV23-1 and TRBJ1-1; D is undetermined. TRBV23-1 is noted as an ORF with a role that remains uncertain. The clonotype originates from a man aged 40-49 years in good health and CMV-seronegative. Sequenced input: PBMCs. The CDR3 protein is CASSQSRAGNTEAFF. CDR3 nucleotides: TGCGCCAGCAGTCAATCTAGAGCGGGGAACACTGAAGCTTTCTTT.